This entry lists 11 T cell receptor beta chains sequenced from one sample in a study of identical twins. MiXCR, applied by TCRdb to the 5' RACE reads, yields one record per CDR3 protein. Among 1.5 million to 2 million distinct CDR3 sequences listed, around 29% were seen once. What was sequenced was cord blood. These receptors were obtained from a newborn girl in good health.

The chain carries TRBV20-1 and TRBJ1-2, with a weak D call TRBD1 (6 bases). This CDR3 is 13 amino acids long. Looked up from germline, CDR1 is DFQATT and CDR2 is SNEGSKA (reference sequence). Trimming removed 1 base at V and 7 bases at J, with 13 bases between. The CDR3 region has the DNA TGCAGTGCTAGAGTCAGGGGTGGCGGTGGCTACACCTTC. Translation: CSARVRGGGGYTF.

This clonotype came up a few times. The rearrangement joins TRBV25-1 to TRBJ1-6; 10 bases map to TRBD1. J lost 1 base, V lost 4 bases, and 4 bases had no gene match. Germline V CDR1 and CDR2: MGHDK, SYGVNS. This CDR3 spans 17 amino acids. CDR3 sequence reads: CASSVDRGQSYNSPLHF. Written as DNA, the CDR3 is TGTGCCAGCAGTGTCGACAGGGGGCAGTCCTATAATTCACCCCTCCACTTT.

This clonotype was seen at least ten times. One end of the junction is discordant with germline, which a read error may explain. V gene TRBV27 combines with J gene TRBJ2-7; D remains ambiguous. The CDR3 has 13 residues. The germline V gene has CDR1 MNHEY and CDR2 SMNVEV (reference sequence). The CDR3 spells CASSFSATYEQYF. The DNA of the CDR3 is TGCGCCAGCAGCTTCTCCGCGACCTACGAGCAGTACTTC.

The chain employs TRBV28 and TRBJ2-7; tentatively, D is TRBD1 or TRBD2 (6 bases each). The V end lost 5 bases, the J end lost 7 bases, and 18 bases lay between the germline ends. Per the germline V gene, CDR1 is MDHEN and CDR2 is SYDVKM. The CDR3 spans 14 residues. Written as DNA, the CDR3 is TGTGCCAGCAGTCTCTCCCCGGGGGCGGATGAGCAGTACTTC. Protein product: CASSLSPGADEQYF.

This clonotype was detected only a few times. This chain connects TRBV20-1 to TRBJ2-7; 7 nucleotides line up with TRBD2. This CDR3 has 13 amino acids. CDR1 is DFQATT and CDR2 is SNEGSKA in the germline V gene (reference sequence). The V and J ends lost 6 bases and 0 bases, in that order; junction bases with no gene match: 5. The CDR3 here is CSAAGDVSYEQYF. CDR3 bases: TGCAGTGCCGCGGGGGACGTCTCCTACGAGCAGTACTTC.

In this sample, this clonotype turned up a few times. The chain recombines TRBV20-1 with TRBJ1-2, with D hard to call. V lost 3 bases and J 5 bases, leaving 10 bases between the germline ends. The germline V gene encodes CDR1 DFQATT and CDR2 SNEGSKA (reference sequence). This CDR3 region has 12 residues. Here the CDR3 reads CSARGFAYGYTF. The CDR3 DNA sequence: TGCAGTGCTAGGGGGTTTGCTTATGGCTACACCTTC.

The chain joins TRBV4-1 to TRBJ1-1; D unresolved. V lost 4 bases to trimming and J lost 3 bases, with 9 bases between them. Germline lookup yields CDR1 MGHRA and CDR2 YSYEKL. The CDR3 totals 13 residues. The CDR3 protein is CASSPRSYTEAFF. For the CDR3, the DNA is TGCGCCAGCAGCCCCCGTTCCTACACTGAAGCTTTCTTT.

This CDR3 reads CASSSVRVETQYF. The CDR3 DNA reads as TGTGCCAGCAGCTCGGTACGGGTTGAGACCCAGTACTTC. The V call is TRBV12-3 or TRBV12-4, the J call TRBJ2-5; D not certain. Trimming removed 6 bases at V and 5 bases at J, with 13 bases between. CDR3 length: 13 residues.

Regarding this clonotype: One end of the junction fails to match germline, which may point to a read error. The chain is built from TRBV5-1 and TRBJ2-1, with 10 bases that match TRBD1. Per germline, CDR1 SGHRS and CDR2 YFSETQ. There are 14 residues in the CDR3. The CDR3, as DNA: TGCGCCAGCAGGGTGGGACAGGGGTACAATGCGCAGTTCTTC. It translates to CASRVGQGYNAQFF.

This clonotype was counted a few times. The V call is TRBV5-1, the J call TRBJ2-4; TRBD2 aligns across 12 bases. Germline V CDR1 and CDR2: SGHRS, YFSETQ. The CDR3 loop spans 17 amino acids. Trimming at V came to 4 bases and at J to 6 bases, leaving 11 bases not matched to a gene. The CDR3 DNA reads TGCGCCAGCAGCCGCTGGACTAGCGGGGCCACCTTAAACATTCAGTACTTC. Translating it yields CASSRWTSGATLNIQYF. Full variable domain (outside the CDR3, taken from reference TRBV5-1 and TRBJ2-4): KAGVTQTPRYLIKTRGQQVTLSCSPISGHRSVSWYQQTPGQGLQFLFEYFSETQRNKGNFPGRFSGRQFSNSRSEMNVSTLELGDSALYLCASSRWTSGATLNIQYFGAGTRLSVL.

The V and J genes are TRBV28 and TRBJ2-1, with 7 bases fitting TRBD2. Looked up from germline, CDR1 is MDHEN and CDR2 is SYDVKM. With 5 bases clipped from V and 15 bases from J, the junction kept 10 bases outside the gene matches. CDR3 length: 12 amino acids. CDR3 nucleotide sequence: TGTGCCAGCAGTCCAGTGGAGGGGAGGGTGTTCTTC. This gives the protein CASSPVEGRVFF.